This passage covers 25 T cell receptor beta chains from one sample sequenced in a study of T cells in localized non-small cell lung cancer. TCRdb keeps only in-frame clones here, not all; method: immunoSEQ multiplex PCR. Found here are over 30,000 clones, roughly 90% of them singletons; the top ten hold around 3.9%. The material was peripheral blood, obtained before any cancer treatment. The receptors originated from a man between 40 and 69 years old with stage I lung adenocarcinoma.

The rearrangement links TRBV18 to TRBJ2-1; D is undetermined. From germline, CDR1 is KGHSH and CDR2 LQKENI. CDR3 length: 18 amino acids. V was cut by 3 bases and J by 0 bases, with 18 bases left in between. CDR3 nucleotide sequence: TGTGCCAGCTCACCCCCGAATGGAGATCTTAACTCCTACAATGAGCAGTTCTTC. Protein product: CASSPPNGDLNSYNEQFF.

The chain uses TRBV13 and TRBJ2-7, with D hard to call. Germline V gives CDR1 PRHDT, CDR2 FYEKMQ (reference sequence). This CDR3 contains 12 residues. V gave up 2 bases and J gave up 4 bases, with 6 bases separating them. The chain's CDR3 is CASSLQAYEQYF. The CDR3 coding sequence is TGTGCCAGCAGCTTACAGGCGTACGAGCAGTACTTC.

The chain links TRBV18 to TRBJ2-3; D perhaps matches TRBD2 (6 bases). The CDR3 loop spans 16 amino acids. Looked up from germline, CDR1 is KGHSH and CDR2 is LQKENI. Trimming shortened V by 3 bases and J by 4 bases, and 17 bases separated the two germline ends. The CDR3 sequence is CASSPKGLGGADTQYF. In DNA form, the CDR3 reads TGTGCCAGCTCACCGAAAGGATTAGGAGGGGCAGATACGCAGTATTTT. The full variable domain, in which reference TRBV18 and TRBJ2-3 provide the parts outside the CDR3, is NAGVMQNPRHLVRRRGQEARLRCSPMKGHSHVYWYRQLPEEGLKFMVYLQKENIIDESGMPKERFSAEFPKEGPSILRIQQVVRGDSAAYFCASSPKGLGGADTQYFGPGTRLTVL.

V gene TRBV9 combines with J gene TRBJ1-1; unclear D gene. Germline loops: CDR1 SGDLS, CDR2 YYNGEE. There are 13 residues in the CDR3. V dropped 2 bases and J dropped 10 bases, with 15 bases sitting between them. CDR3 nucleotides: TGTGCCAGCAGCGTGTCGGGCCGGGAATCAGCTTTCTTT. Translating gives CASSVSGRESAFF.

The V call is TRBV19, the J call TRBJ2-4, with 7 bases fitting TRBD1. The V gene end was trimmed by 5 bases and the J gene end by 10 bases; junction bases not matched to a gene: 14. The germline V gene has CDR1 LNHDA and CDR2 SQIVND (reference sequence). The CDR3 totals 15 residues. CDR3 loop: CASSPIGTGERIQYF. The CDR3 coding sequence is TGTGCCAGTAGTCCTATCGGAACAGGGGAAAGGATTCAGTACTTC.

V gene TRBV30 combines with J gene TRBJ2-2; the D is unclear. In germline, CDR1 is GTSNPN, CDR2 SVGIG (reference sequence). The CDR3 covers 14 residues. Trimming shortened V by 5 bases and J by 0 bases, and 10 bases separated the two germline ends. The chain's CDR3 is CAWFGRANTGELFF. CDR3 sequence (DNA): TGTGCCTGGTTTGGTCGGGCGAACACCGGGGAGCTGTTTTTT. Full variable domain (remainder filled in from reference TRBV30 and TRBJ2-2): SQTIHQWPATLVQPVGSPLSLECTVEGTSNPNLYWYRQAAGRGLQLLFYSVGIGQISSEVPQNLSASRPQDRQFILSSKKLLLSDSGFYLCAWFGRANTGELFFGEGSRLTVL.

The chain is built from TRBV7-2 and TRBJ2-1; TRBD2 aligns across 13 bases. There are 18 residues in the CDR3. Germline CDR1 SGHTA, CDR2 FQGNSA. V was clipped by 4 bases and J by 8 bases; unmatched bases: 14. This CDR3 reads CASSWNLPGTSGDHEQFF. CDR3 DNA sequence: TGTGCCAGCAGCTGGAATCTGCCTGGGACTAGCGGGGATCATGAGCAGTTCTTC.

CDR3 in amino acids: CASSPRGSGNTIYF. CDR3 nucleotide sequence: TGTGCCAGCAGCCCCCGAGGCTCTGGAAACACCATATATTTT. The genes are TRBV7-8 and TRBJ1-3; unclear D gene. There are 14 residues in the CDR3. Germline V CDR1 and CDR2: SGHVS, FQNEAQ. The V end was cut by 5 bases, the J end by 0 bases, with 8 bases between.

The CDR3 nucleotides read TGTGCCAGTAGTATACCCCCGGGAAGTGGCTATTACGAGCAGTACTTC. Its protein product is CASSIPPGSGYYEQYF. This chain joins TRBV19 and TRBJ2-7; TRBD2 is a possible D gene (5 bases). V was clipped by 2 bases and J by 4 bases, with 18 bases between them. The germline CDR1 and CDR2 sequences are LNHDA and SQIVND (reference sequence). This CDR3 has 16 amino acids.

The chain is built from TRBV7-8 and TRBJ2-2; D unclear. The ends were cut back, 8 bases at V and 7 bases at J, with 17 bases in the middle. This CDR3 spans 14 amino acids. The germline gives CDR1 SGHVS, CDR2 FQNEAQ. CDR3 protein: CASPRAQSGGELFF. The CDR3, as DNA: TGTGCCAGCCCCAGAGCACAGTCCGGCGGGGAGCTGTTTTTT.

The chain is built from TRBV30 and TRBJ1-2; no definite D call. Germline CDR1 GTSNPN, CDR2 SVGIG (reference sequence). Deletions cut 3 bases from V and 4 bases from J, with 12 bases between. This CDR3 region has 13 residues. The CDR3: CAWRKGIPYGYTF. CDR3 coding DNA: TGTGCCTGGAGGAAGGGAATTCCCTATGGCTACACCTTC.

The rearrangement links TRBV2 to TRBJ2-5; 8 bases are a match to TRBD1. CDR1 is SNHLY, CDR2 FYNNEI, per germline. V shed 4 bases, J shed 2 bases, and the junction held 12 bases outside the gene matches. The length of the CDR3 is 17 residues. CDR3 nucleotides: TGTGCCAGCAGTGGGGGACAGGACCATATAATACAAGAGACCCAGTACTTC. Translated, it gives CASSGGQDHIIQETQYF.

The chain is built from TRBV27 and TRBJ1-1; perhaps TRBD1 as D (5 bases). This CDR3 spans 16 amino acids. CDR1 MNHEY and CDR2 SMNVEV come from the germline V gene (reference sequence). Trimming removed 4 bases from V and 2 bases from J, with 17 bases in between. This chain's CDR3 is CASSYHTGPANTEAFF. CDR3 bases: TGTGCCAGCAGTTATCATACGGGACCCGCAAACACTGAAGCTTTCTTT.

The chain links TRBV2 to TRBJ2-7; the D is unclear. Trimming left V 4 bases short and J 11 bases short, with 15 bases between. There are 12 residues in the CDR3. CDR1 and CDR2 from the germline V gene are SNHLY and FYNNEI. The CDR3 spells CASSAGTAMEYF. DNA of the CDR3: TGTGCCAGCAGTGCAGGCACCGCCATGGAGTACTTC.

This chain joins TRBV7-2 and TRBJ1-5; 8 bases agree with TRBD1. CDR1 SGHTA and CDR2 FQGNSA come from the germline V gene. The CDR3 length is 18 residues. V lost 5 bases to trimming and J lost 5 bases; unmatched junction nucleotides: 17. The CDR3, as DNA: TGTGCCAGCAGCCAAGGGCCCCGAATGACAGGGGTCGATCAGCCCCAGCATTTT. Translation: CASSQGPRMTGVDQPQHF.

This chain links TRBV6-5 with TRBJ2-5; D is unclear. Trimming took off 8 bases at V and 1 base at J, with 11 bases between the two ends. Germline CDR1 is MNHEY and CDR2 is SVGAGI. The length of the CDR3 is 13 residues. CDR3 DNA sequence: TGTGCCAGCCTTGGGCGTCTCCAAGAGACCCAGTACTTC. It codes for CASLGRLQETQYF.

This clone was detected a few times. The chain carries TRBV19 and TRBJ1-5; 9 nucleotides align to TRBD1. Germline CDR1 LNHDA, CDR2 SQIVND (reference sequence). V shed 5 bases and J 6 bases; nucleotides not matched to a gene: 8. The CDR3 is made up of 15 amino acids. The CDR3 region has the DNA TGTGCCAGTAGTCCCGGACAGGGGTCAGGTCAGCCCCAGCATTTT. Amino acid sequence: CASSPGQGSGQPQHF.

The rearrangement uses TRBV9 and TRBJ1-3, with 8 positions matching TRBD1. The CDR3 covers 16 residues. J lost 0 bases, V lost 3 bases, and 5 bases had no gene match. In germline, CDR1 is SGDLS, CDR2 YYNGEE. CDR3 sequence (DNA): TGTGCCAGCAGCGCATTACAGGGGGGCTCTGGAAACACCATATATTTT. It yields the protein CASSALQGGSGNTIYF.

The V call is TRBV2, the J call TRBJ1-6, with 7 nucleotides matching TRBD1. The CDR3 runs to 13 residues. Germline V gene sequence: CDR1 SNHLY, CDR2 FYNNEI. V dropped 8 bases and J dropped 7; count of bases not matched to a gene: 5. The CDR3 DNA sequence: TGTGCCAGCTTAAAGACAGGGAATTCACCCCTCCACTTT. Translation gives CASLKTGNSPLHF.

This rearrangement joins TRBV18 to TRBJ2-2, with D possibly matching TRBD1 (5 bases). The CDR3 is made up of 17 amino acids. CDR1 and CDR2 from the germline V gene are KGHSH and LQKENI. Trimming pared 3 bases from V and 5 bases from J, leaving 19 bases between. The CDR3: CASSPLSEQGGTGELFF. Here the CDR3 DNA reads TGTGCCAGCTCACCGCTGTCGGAGCAGGGTGGGACCGGGGAGCTGTTTTTT.

The chain links TRBV11-2 to TRBJ2-5, with D perhaps matching TRBD2 (6 bases). Deletions cut 0 bases from V and 3 bases from J, with 11 bases between. Germline loops: CDR1 SGHAT, CDR2 FQNNGV. The CDR3 has 15 amino acids. The CDR3 here is CASSLDYWGEETQYF. CDR3 sequence (DNA): TGTGCCAGCAGCTTAGATTATTGGGGGGAAGAGACCCAGTACTTC.

The chain has TRBV2 and TRBJ1-2; perhaps TRBD1 as D (5 bases). V was trimmed by 7 bases and J by 3 bases, leaving 9 bases between them. This CDR3 is built from 12 residues. The germline V gene has CDR1 SNHLY and CDR2 FYNNEI. In DNA, the CDR3 is TGTGCCAGCAACCGGGACGACTATGGCTACACCTTC. This encodes CASNRDDYGYTF.

The CDR3 nucleotides read TGTGCCAGCAGTCACCCAGGGGGCGATGGCTACACCTTC. Translating gives CASSHPGGDGYTF. The chain is built from TRBV6-1 and TRBJ1-2; 8 bases are shared with TRBD1. CDR1 is MNHNS and CDR2 is SASEGT in the germline V gene. The V and J ends lost 5 bases and 6 bases, in that order; junction bases with no gene match: 5. This CDR3 is built from 13 residues.

The chain uses TRBV18 and TRBJ2-5; D gene unclear. Trimming took off 3 bases at V and 5 bases at J, with 4 bases between the two ends. The length of the CDR3 is 11 residues. Germline V lookup: CDR1 KGHSH, CDR2 LQKENI. CDR3: CASSPGETQYF. CDR3 sequence (DNA): TGTGCCAGCTCACCGGGGGAGACCCAGTACTTC.

The rearrangement uses TRBV9 and TRBJ1-2; D remains ambiguous. Germline V gene lookup returns CDR1 SGDLS and CDR2 YYNGEE. The CDR3 has 13 residues. Trimming removed 0 bases from V and 2 bases from J, with 5 bases in between. The CDR3 is CASSVGRNYGYTF. CDR3 DNA: TGTGCCAGCAGCGTAGGCAGGAACTATGGCTACACCTTC.